This TCR beta chain stems from a study of CD4 T cells in relation to SARS-CoV-2 and coronaviruses. Study as a whole: Crossreactive spike epitopes shared across donors were mapped to their HLA restriction.

Concerning this clone: Its specificity is not known.

Unexposed donor CD4+ T cells date from about 2011-2018, before the COVID-19 pandemic. Isolation of CD4+ T cells took place after around 11 days in culture. V lost 0 bases to trimming and J lost 4 bases, with 11 bases between them. CDR3 length equals 15 residues. Germline lookup yields CDR1 SGHRS and CDR2 YFSETQ. TCRdb's copy holds only in-frame clones and misses some; the assay was immunoSEQ multiplex PCR. The repertoire includes approximately 11,000 clones, about three quarters of them detected once, and roughly 17% sits in the top ten. V usage is TRBV5-1 and J usage is TRBJ2-1; D may correspond to TRBD1 or TRBD2 (6 bases each). The clonotype originates from a human donor in good health. The sequenced material came from CD4+ T cells from PBMCs, cultured in vitro. For the CDR3, the DNA is TGCGCCAGCAGCTTGGGCGGGACACCTTACAATGAGCAGTTCTTC. As protein: CASSLGGTPYNEQFF.